Listed below are T cell receptor beta chains from one sample, sequenced in a study of control samples from healthy donors and cancer patients. The table came from immunoSEQ multiplex PCR; TCRdb's copy has only in-frame clones and leaves some out. The sample carries some 120,000 clones, roughly 91% recorded once. Source material: blood. The receptors shown here come from a man aged 35 to 55 in good health. CDR3s include the opening cysteine and the closing phenylalanine or tryptophan. A D gene is named only where the DNA matches it firmly. Where a row states a size, it is once, few, many or the class of an expanded clone; other rows omit it.

V gene	D gene	clone size	J gene	CDR3 protein	CDR3 DNA
TRBV25-1	.	.	TRBJ2-1	CASSEELDTISYNEQFF	TGTGCCAGCAGTGAAGAATTGGACACCATCTCCTACAATGAGCAGTTCTTC
TRBV7-9	.	.	TRBJ1-4	CASSLGGANEKLFF	TGTGCCAGCAGCTTGGGTGGGGCGAATGAAAAACTGTTTTTT
TRBV18	TRBD1	.	TRBJ2-1	CASSLDRVDYNEQFF	TGTGCCAGCTCACTGGACAGGGTGGACTACAATGAGCAGTTCTTC
TRBV27	TRBD1	.	TRBJ2-1	CASSPRRQGANEQFF	TGTGCCAGCAGTCCTAGGAGACAGGGAGCCAATGAGCAGTTCTTC
TRBV5-1	TRBD2	.	TRBJ2-3	CASSPGLAGGVADTQYF	TGCGCCAGCAGCCCGGGACTAGCGGGGGGCGTGGCAGATACGCAGTATTTT
TRBV7-2	TRBD2	.	TRBJ2-4	CASSLTAGGGKNIQYF	TGTGCCAGCAGCTTAACGGCGGGGGGGGGCAAAAACATTCAGTACTTC
TRBV6-5	TRBD2	.	TRBJ2-7	CASRTPGSGGYEQYF	TGTGCCAGCAGGACCCCGGGCAGCGGGGGTTACGAGCAGTACTTC
TRBV2	.	.	TRBJ1-5	CASSVWGFNQPQHF	TGTGCCAGCAGTGTTTGGGGGTTCAATCAGCCCCAGCATTTT
TRBV24-1	.	.	TRBJ1-2	CATSDLWSDGYTF	TGTGCCACCAGTGATTTATGGTCTGATGGCTACACCTTC
TRBV3-1/TRBV3-2	TRBD2	once	TRBJ2-5	CASSQPGTSGGYRETQYF	TGTGCCAGCAGCCAACCTGGGACTAGCGGGGGGTATAGGGAGACCCAGTACTTC
TRBV19	.	.	TRBJ1-1	CVSSKEIEVSEAFF	TGTGTCAGTAGTAAGGAGATAGAAGTGTCTGAAGCTTTCTTT
TRBV5-1	.	.	TRBJ1-4	CASSLDRGAGREKLFF	TGCGCCAGCAGCTTGGATAGAGGGGCAGGGCGAGAAAAACTGTTTTTT
TRBV29-1	.	.	TRBJ1-6	CSVAEVGVNSPLHF	TGCAGCGTTGCCGAAGTAGGGGTAAATTCACCCCTCCACTTT
TRBV6-5	.	.	TRBJ1-1	CASRTTSPLAEAFF	TGTGCCAGCAGAACCACTTCTCCTCTAGCTGAAGCTTTCTTT
TRBV7-9	.	.	TRBJ2-7	CASSLFRDYEQYF	TGTGCCAGCAGCTTATTCAGGGACTACGAGCAGTACTTC
TRBV7-9	.	.	TRBJ1-2	CASSLIQNYGYTF	TGTGCCAGCAGCTTAATACAAAACTATGGCTACACCTTC
TRBV7-2	.	.	TRBJ1-1	CASSFRSGVNTEAFF	TGTGCCAGCAGCTTCCGATCTGGGGTGAACACTGAAGCTTTCTTT
TRBV27	TRBD2	.	TRBJ2-3	CASRPGLAGDTQYF	TGTGCCAGCAGGCCGGGACTAGCAGGAGATACGCAGTATTTT
TRBV5-1	.	.	TRBJ1-2	CASSLAGNDGYTF	TGCGCCAGCAGCTTGGCAGGAAACGATGGCTACACCTTC
TRBV7-9	.	once	TRBJ2-7	CASSLALTYEQYF	TGTGCCAGCAGCTTAGCGTTAACTTACGAGCAGTACTTC
TRBV18	.	.	TRBJ1-5	CASSPPGRLGQPQHF	TGTGCCAGCTCACCACCAGGACGGCTAGGTCAGCCCCAGCATTTT
TRBV29-1	.	.	TRBJ1-2	CSVSVRGADYGYTF	TGCAGCGTAAGTGTCCGGGGGGCGGACTATGGCTACACCTTC
TRBV10-1	TRBD1	once	TRBJ2-7	CASSESTGQGHYEQYF	TGCGCCAGCAGTGAGTCGACGGGACAGGGCCACTACGAGCAGTACTTC